One and the same sample provided the 29 T cell receptor beta chains below, sequenced in a study of T cell responses to AZD1222 COVID-19 vaccine. Data came from immunoSEQ multiplex PCR; TCRdb stores just in-frame clones and leaves some out. The sample carries 90,000 to 110,000 clones, 82% recorded once. Sequences were derived from peripheral blood, sampled on day 0 of AZD1222 vaccination. The receptors come from an adult in good health.

The table lists this clone with a count of one. The CDR3 nucleotides read TGCGCCAGCAGCAGAGACAGGGACACTAATGAAAAACTGTTTTTT. Amino acids: CASSRDRDTNEKLFF. The gene calls are TRBV5-1 and TRBJ1-4, with 7 bases identical to TRBD1. Germline V gene data show CDR1 as SGHRS and CDR2 as YFSETQ. J was trimmed by 2 bases and V by 4 bases; bases with no gene match: 5. The CDR3 extends over 15 amino acids. The entire variable domain, with the rest obtained from reference TRBV5-1 and TRBJ1-4, is as follows: KAGVTQTPRYLIKTRGQQVTLSCSPISGHRSVSWYQQTPGQGLQFLFEYFSETQRNKGNFPGRFSGRQFSNSRSEMNVSTLELGDSALYLCASSRDRDTNEKLFFGSGTQLSVL.

The V and J genes are TRBV18 and TRBJ1-1; D is uncertain. The CDR3 runs 14 residues. Trimming removed 3 bases from V and 8 bases from J, with 16 bases in between. Germline CDR1 KGHSH, CDR2 LQKENI. Written as DNA, the CDR3 is TGTGCCAGCTCACCCGCTTATGTTGACGTGGAAGCTTTCTTT. This gives the protein CASSPAYVDVEAFF.

The genes are TRBV11-3 and TRBJ2-1; TRBD2 might be the D (6 bases). V lost 4 bases and J lost 3, with 7 bases in between. This CDR3 contains 13 residues. Germline CDR1 and CDR2: SGHNT and YENEEA. Here the CDR3 DNA reads TGTGCCAGCAGCTGGGGACTCTACAATGAGCAGTTCTTC. This gives the protein CASSWGLYNEQFF.

The chain carries TRBV30 and TRBJ2-1, with 8 nucleotides matching TRBD2. This CDR3 is built from 12 residues. CDR1 GTSNPN and CDR2 SVGIG come from the germline V gene (reference sequence). V was clipped by 4 bases and J by 15 bases; unmatched bases: 11. CDR3 in amino acids: CAWNRGGRGLFF. The CDR3 bases are TGTGCCTGGAACCGGGGGGGGCGTGGACTGTTCTTC.

The chain joins TRBV3-1 (or the pseudogene TRBV3-2) to TRBJ1-5, with D unclear. From germline, CDR1 is LGHDT and CDR2 YNNKEL (reference sequence). The CDR3 length is 15 residues. The V and J ends lost 0 bases and 0 bases respectively, with 6 bases between them. CDR3 bases: TGTGCCAGCAGCCAAGATGGCTATAGCAATCAGCCCCAGCATTTT. Translation gives CASSQDGYSNQPQHF.

V and J are TRBV2 and TRBJ2-7; a possible D gene is TRBD1 (5 bases). V was clipped by 3 bases and J by 0 bases, with 9 bases between them. This CDR3 comprises 14 residues. Germline CDR1 and CDR2: SNHLY and FYNNEI. CDR3 protein: CASSEQGSSYEQYF. The CDR3 DNA reads TGTGCCAGCAGTGAGCAGGGAAGCTCCTACGAGCAGTACTTC.

This clone appeared once. The V and J genes are TRBV7-3 and TRBJ2-1, with TRBD2 matching over 9 bases. CDR1 is SGHTA, CDR2 FQGTGA, per germline. This CDR3 comprises 15 residues. V lost 4 bases and J lost 2; bases outside the gene matches: 3. The CDR3: CASSSGTSPYNEQFF. Written as DNA, the CDR3 is TGTGCCAGCAGCTCCGGGACTAGCCCCTACAATGAGCAGTTCTTC. Based on the CDR3 plus reference TRBV7-3 and TRBJ2-1, the full variable domain is GAGVSQTPSNKVTEKGKYVELRCDPISGHTALYWYRQSLGQGPEFLIYFQGTGAADDSGLPNDRFFAVRPEGSVSTLKIQRTERGDSAVYLCASSSGTSPYNEQFFGPGTRLTVL.

The chain is built from TRBV2 and TRBJ1-5; D is unresolved. The CDR3 contains 14 residues. CDR1 and CDR2 (germline): SNHLY, FYNNEI. Between the trimmed V and J ends, which lost 2 bases and 5 bases, there was a span of 10 bases. The CDR3 region is CASSERALYQPQHF. CDR3 in DNA: TGTGCCAGCAGTGAAAGGGCTTTGTATCAGCCCCAGCATTTT.

This chain connects TRBV4-3 to TRBJ1-2; 7 bases map to TRBD1. In germline, CDR1 is LGHNA, CDR2 YSLEER. The junction had 12 bases not matched to a gene; V was cut back by 4 bases and J by 1 base. The CDR3 covers 17 residues. The DNA of the CDR3 is TGCGCCAGCAGCCCTAGAACGACAGGGCGCCATAACTATGGCTACACCTTC. It codes for CASSPRTTGRHNYGYTF.

The chain has TRBV2 and TRBJ2-7; D assignment may be TRBD1 or TRBD2 (5 bases each). Germline V gene sequence: CDR1 SNHLY, CDR2 FYNNEI. This CDR3 has 14 amino acids. Deletions cut 4 bases from V and 5 bases from J, with 15 bases between. CDR3 region: CASSVGGRGHEQYF. Here the CDR3 DNA reads TGTGCCAGCAGTGTAGGAGGAAGGGGTCACGAGCAGTACTTC.

The chain employs TRBV6-1 and TRBJ1-2, with a weak D call TRBD1 (5 bases). This CDR3 is built from 14 residues. The V end was cut by 0 bases, the J end by 12 bases, with 17 bases between. Germline V lookup: CDR1 MNHNS, CDR2 SASEGT. This CDR3 reads CASSEALWGPGDTF. Here the CDR3 DNA reads TGTGCCAGCAGTGAAGCGCTTTGGGGCCCCGGGGACACCTTC.

This clone was counted once. As DNA, the CDR3 is TGCGCCAGCAGCTCCACCCCACAGGGTTCTTCTAATGAAAAACTGTTTTTT. Its translation: CASSSTPQGSSNEKLFF. The V gene is TRBV5-1, the J gene TRBJ1-4; D might be TRBD1 (6 bases). CDR3 size: 17 residues. The germline gives CDR1 SGHRS, CDR2 YFSETQ. V was trimmed by 3 bases and J by 3 bases, leaving 18 bases between them.

The chain links TRBV7-9 to TRBJ2-1; 11 positions match TRBD2. Trimming at V came to 2 bases and at J to 16 bases, leaving 7 bases not matched to a gene. The CDR3 runs 13 residues. The germline CDR1 and CDR2 sequences are SEHNR and FQNEAQ (reference sequence). CDR3: CASSLLAGGPPFF. The CDR3 DNA reads TGTGCCAGCAGCTTACTAGCGGGGGGCCCTCCTTTCTTC.

The rearrangement links TRBV7-9 to TRBJ2-7, with D possibly TRBD2 on 6 matching bases. Germline V gene data show CDR1 as SEHNR and CDR2 as FQNEAQ (reference sequence). CDR3 length: 13 amino acids. V lost 8 bases and J lost 5, with 16 bases in between. CDR3 DNA: TGTGCCAGCCAATCGGCGGGGTACCACGAGCAGTACTTC. This sequence encodes CASQSAGYHEQYF.

This chain connects TRBV4-3 to TRBJ2-3; tentatively, D is TRBD2 (6 bases). From germline, CDR1 is LGHNA and CDR2 YSLEER. The V and J ends lost 1 base and 4 bases respectively, with 12 bases between them. The CDR3 sequence is 15 residues long. CDR3: CASSQVTSPADTQYF. DNA of the CDR3: TGCGCCAGCAGCCAAGTTACTAGCCCCGCAGATACGCAGTATTTT.

The rearrangement joins TRBV4-2 to TRBJ2-7; 8 nucleotides agree with TRBD1. V was pared by 1 base and J by 1 base, with 3 bases of the junction left unmatched. The CDR3 is 15 amino acids. Germline loops: CDR1 LGHNA, CDR2 YNFKEQ. The CDR3 reads CASSQARGPSYEQYF. In DNA, the CDR3 is TGTGCCAGCAGCCAAGCCAGGGGGCCTTCCTACGAGCAGTACTTC.

V is TRBV2 and J is TRBJ2-3, with TRBD2 matching over 8 bases. V shed 3 bases, J shed 9 bases, and the junction held 11 bases outside the gene matches. Germline CDR1 SNHLY, CDR2 FYNNEI. The CDR3 totals 15 residues. CDR3 residues: CASSDQGLEGETQYF. CDR3 nucleotide sequence: TGTGCCAGCAGTGATCAGGGACTAGAAGGGGAAACGCAGTATTTT.

The chain has TRBV6-4 and TRBJ2-3; 13 bases are a match to TRBD2. CDR3 length: 16 residues. J gave up 4 bases and V 0 bases, and 1 base lay outside the gene matches. Looked up from germline, CDR1 is MRHNA and CDR2 is SNTAGT. CDR3 nucleotide sequence: TGTGCCAGCAGTGACTCGGGGACTAGCGGGGCAGATACGCAGTATTTT. It translates to CASSDSGTSGADTQYF.

V usage is TRBV6-2 or TRBV6-3 and J usage is TRBJ1-5; D is unresolved. Trimming took off 2 bases at V and 2 bases at J, with 16 bases between the two ends. From germline, CDR1 is MNHEY and CDR2 SVGEGT. The CDR3 is made up of 17 amino acids. The CDR3 sequence is CASSYRGWVNRNQPQHF. CDR3 nucleotide sequence: TGTGCCAGCAGTTACCGCGGGTGGGTGAATCGCAATCAGCCCCAGCATTTT.

The rearrangement joins TRBV7-9 to TRBJ1-1, with unresolved D. V was shortened by 3 bases and J by 10 bases, with 24 bases between the two germline ends. The CDR3 sequence is 16 residues long. Germline assignment: CDR1 SEHNR and CDR2 FQNEAQ (reference sequence). The CDR3 coding sequence is TGTGCCAGCAGCTTCTCTGGGTCTAGCGAGGACCGGGGAGCTTTCTTT. Its translation: CASSFSGSSEDRGAFF.

J is TRBJ1-1 and V is TRBV12-3 or TRBV12-4; D is undetermined. The CDR3 loop spans 13 amino acids. Trimming removed 4 bases from V and 3 bases from J, with 9 bases in between. The DNA of the CDR3 is TGTGCCAGCAGTTCGCGTCAAGACACTGAAGCTTTCTTT. It encodes CASSSRQDTEAFF.

This clone has only a few counts. The chain is built from TRBV4-2 and TRBJ2-7; 10 bases are a match to TRBD2. V lost 1 base to trimming and J lost 2 bases; unmatched junction nucleotides: 8. The CDR3 contains 17 residues. In germline, CDR1 is LGHNA, CDR2 YNFKEQ. The CDR3 reads CASSQVTTSGRAYEQYF. The CDR3 region has the DNA TGTGCCAGCAGCCAAGTCACGACTAGCGGGCGGGCCTACGAGCAGTACTTC.

The V and J genes are TRBV2 and TRBJ1-4; D ambiguous. V lost 2 bases to trimming and J lost 10 bases, with 17 bases between them. Germline-derived CDR1 and CDR2 are SNHLY and FYNNEI. The CDR3 runs 15 residues. The CDR3 reads CASSEPDTTWGKLFF. The CDR3 nucleotides read TGTGCCAGCAGTGAACCCGATACCACCTGGGGAAAACTGTTTTTT.

V is TRBV9 and J is TRBJ1-2; a weak D match, TRBD1 (6 bases). CDR1 SGDLS and CDR2 YYNGEE come from the germline V gene. CDR3 length: 15 residues. V dropped 4 bases and J dropped 8 bases, with 21 bases sitting between them. Here the CDR3 DNA reads TGTGCCAGCAGCCCCGGACAGTCAAGGGCGGGGGGCTACACCTTC. Translated, it gives CASSPGQSRAGGYTF. Full variable domain (rest looked up from reference TRBV9 and TRBJ1-2): DSGVTQTPKHLITATGQRVTLRCSPRSGDLSVYWYQQSLDQGLQFLIQYYNGEERAKGNILERFSAQQFPDLHSELNLSSLELGDSALYFCASSPGQSRAGGYTFGSGTRLTVV.

The chain couples TRBV7-2 to TRBJ2-5; possibly TRBD2 for D (7 bases). Germline loops: CDR1 SGHTA, CDR2 FQGNSA. The V end was cut by 2 bases, the J end by 5 bases, with 15 bases between. This CDR3 is built from 15 residues. CDR3 nucleotide sequence: TGTGCCAGCAGCTTATTAGGGGGGGCCGCGGAGACCCAGTACTTC. It yields the protein CASSLLGGAAETQYF. Supplemented by reference TRBV7-2 and TRBJ2-5, the full variable domain reads GAGVSQSPSNKVTEKGKDVELRCDPISGHTALYWYRQSLGQGLEFLIYFQGNSAPDKSGLPSDRFSAERTGGSVSTLTIQRTQQEDSAVYLCASSLLGGAAETQYFGPGTRLLVL.

The chain couples TRBV19 to TRBJ1-6; 9 bases align to TRBD1. The germline gives CDR1 LNHDA, CDR2 SQIVND (reference sequence). The CDR3 extends over 17 amino acids. With V trimmed by 2 bases and J by 8 bases, 10 bases remained unmatched. The CDR3 DNA is TGTGCCAGTAGTATATCTATTGGGGGACAGGGTGATTCACCCCTCCACTTT. This codes for CASSISIGGQGDSPLHF.

This sequence joins TRBV24-1 and TRBJ2-3; D could derive from TRBD1 or TRBD2 (5 bases each). Trimming cost V 9 bases and J 4 bases, with 19 bases left between them. The germline V gene encodes CDR1 KGHDR and CDR2 SFDVKD. The length of the CDR3 is 15 residues. CDR3 sequence: CATAATGAGADTQYF. The CDR3 DNA follows: TGTGCCACCGCCGCAACCGGGGCAGGAGCAGATACGCAGTATTTT.

The chain links TRBV2 to TRBJ1-2; TRBD1 matches 7 bases. The CDR3 totals 13 residues. Germline V lookup: CDR1 SNHLY, CDR2 FYNNEI. Losses at the gene ends were 6 bases for V and 5 bases for J; bases not matched to a gene: 6. CDR3: CASRGQGGYGYTF. Written as DNA, the CDR3 is TGTGCCAGCAGAGGGCAGGGGGGGTATGGCTACACCTTC. Together with reference TRBV2 and TRBJ1-2, the CDR3 gives the full variable domain: EPEVTQTPSHQVTQMGQEVILRCVPISNHLYFYWYRQILGQKVEFLVSFYNNEISEKSEIFDDQFSVERPDGSNFTLKIRSTKLEDSAMYFCASRGQGGYGYTFGSGTRLTVV.

This chain uses TRBV6-5 with TRBJ1-1; D ambiguous. The CDR3 sequence is 13 residues long. The germline gives CDR1 MNHEY, CDR2 SVGAGI. With 11 bases removed from V and 1 base from J, the gap between germline ends came to 14 bases. DNA for the CDR3: TGTGCCGCCTTACCGGCGCCGAACACTGAAGCTTTCTTT. Translating it yields CAALPAPNTEAFF.